This TCR beta chain stems from a study of cytomegalovirus exposure and HLA in healthy donors. Study-wide findings and caveats: The authors later found most CMV-associated TCR beta chains appeared HLA-restricted. Analyses of presence/absence relied on an assumption of roughly uniform sequencing depth across donors.

The PCR had 60 Vbeta and 13 Jbeta primers. The table came from immunoSEQ multiplex PCR; TCRdb's copy has only in-frame clones and leaves some out. Among roughly 88,000 clones listed, about 80% were seen once. This clone occurred a few times. Its target is not known. Germline CDR1 reads MNHNS; CDR2 reads SASEGT. The CDR3 sequence is 15 residues long. V was pared by 1 base and J by 0 bases, with 7 bases between. The chain couples TRBV6-1 to TRBJ1-5; the D gene is possibly TRBD1 (6 bases). Sequencing input: PBMCs. The sequence derives from a man aged 25-45 years in good health and CMV-seropositive. DNA of the CDR3: TGTGCCAGCAGTGAAGGGGACATTAGCAATCAGCCCCAGCATTTT. It yields the protein CASSEGDISNQPQHF.